This T cell receptor beta chain appears in the sequencing data of a study of blood T cell repertoires in COVID-19. Recruitment covered over 20 US areas and drew participants whose ages spanned roughly 18 to 100 years. Assignment of participants to cohorts was predicated upon participant-reported clinical history. Either two negative PCRs, clearance, or symptom resolution qualified Cohort 3 donors as recovered. Authors' analysis steps: Using reference gene primer amplification, nucleated cell counts were estimated. The repertoire was sequenced with immunoSEQ multiplex PCR; TCRdb's copy has only in-frame clones and lacks some. V and J calls and clone size are those listed in that table; D and trimming were worked out from the DNA. The data contain 250,000 to 300,000 clones, approximately 86% of them seen just once; the ten biggest clones take up 0.75% to 1%. V lost 1 base to trimming and J lost 4 bases; unmatched junction nucleotides: 4. Germline lookup yields CDR1 SGHTA and CDR2 FQGNSA. CDR3 length: 15 amino acids.

This receptor was identified in a woman aged 30 to 39 who had recovered from COVID-19. The V and J genes are TRBV7-2 and TRBJ2-1; 7 bases fit TRBD1. The sequenced material came from PBMCs or T cells enriched from blood (not recorded which). CDR3 DNA: TGTGCCAGCAGCTTAGTGGGACAGCCTTACAATGAGCAGTTCTTC. Translated: CASSLVGQPYNEQFF.